The text below deals with one T cell receptor (beta chain). The CDR3 consists of 16 residues. Germline CDR1 MRHNA, CDR2 SNTAGT. Trimming pared 4 bases from V and 0 bases from J, leaving 16 bases between. This record belongs to a study of T cells in localized non-small cell lung cancer. Some clones are missing from TCRdb's copy, which holds only in-frame ones; the method was immunoSEQ multiplex PCR. Among some 130,000 clones listed, around 90% were seen once. This chain joins TRBV6-4 and TRBJ2-7; maybe TRBD2 (5 bases). The receptor's source is a female donor older than 55 with stage I lung adenocarcinoma. Sequences were derived from peripheral blood, sampled before any cancer treatment. For the CDR3, the DNA is TGTGCCAGCAGTGTTCCCGGAGGCCCGAGCTCCTACGAGCAGTACTTC. As protein: CASSVPGGPSSYEQYF.